Listed below are T cell receptor beta chains from one sample, sequenced in a study of blood T cells in healthy people across ages. Via MiXCR, TCRdb re-called the 5' RACE reads, giving one row per CDR3 protein. The profile shows over 1,300,000 distinct CDR3 sequences, 59% of them singletons. Sequenced: blood. The source of these receptors is a man between 18 and 29 years old in good health. The conserved cysteine and the conserved F or W are not part of the CDR3 here. Fields, in order: V gene, J gene, CDR3 protein.

>TRBV12-3/TRBV12-4|TRBJ1-6
ASRWTGLNSPLH
>TRBV20-1|TRBJ2-1
SAWNRGRDNEQF
>TRBV6-6|TRBJ1-1
ASSYLVGQAF
>TRBV20-1|TRBJ2-1
SARGTSSYEQF
>TRBV15|TRBJ2-7
ATSRDPTGAYEQY
>TRBV5-1|TRBJ2-7
ASSHQDVDTAREQY
>TRBV9|TRBJ1-2
ASSARGGALGYT
>TRBV10-3|TRBJ2-7
AISESGSYNEQY
>TRBV29-1|TRBJ1-2
SVDPSGPSRGYT
>TRBV9|TRBJ1-1
ASSSHRGSEAF
>TRBV2|TRBJ2-7
ASSRQTEQY
>TRBV7-2|TRBJ2-7
ASSSRSSGSSYEQY
>TRBV7-2|TRBJ2-3
ASSLGVQKVADTQY
>TRBV20-1|TRBJ2-7
SARDIIAGEYEQY
>TRBV5-5|TRBJ2-5
ATLRTGNNEQY
>TRBV15|TRBJ1-1
ATSRDGQGDTEAF
>TRBV20-1|TRBJ2-7
SAIFGQVVDEQY
>TRBV27|TRBJ2-1
ASSLLVGHEQF
>TRBV6-1|TRBJ2-7
ASKVDQGVYEQY
>TRBV24-1|TRBJ2-1
ATSDPGQNNEQF
>TRBV28|TRBJ2-1
ASSSVTNSYNEQF
>TRBV12-5|TRBJ2-1
ASGLALRNEQF
>TRBV20-1|TRBJ2-7
SARGGDHNSYEQY
>TRBV27|TRBJ1-2
ASSPRQGSGYGYT
>TRBV27|TRBJ1-2
ASSPLSSGQSNGYT
>TRBV28|TRBJ2-3
ASGRDFRTDTQY
>TRBV18|-
ASSPRGTGFGEQY